Following are 7 T cell receptor beta chains from one sample sequenced in a study of cytomegalovirus exposure and HLA in healthy donors (dated by TCRdb to between 2016 and 2019). Libraries were made using the immunoSEQ multiplex PCR assay. For the multiplex PCR, a mixture combining 60 forward primers for TCR Vbeta segments and 13 reverse primers for TCR Jbeta segments was used. TCRdb obtained this table from immuneACCESS and retained in-frame rearrangements with V and J assigned. These tables miss some clones; where compared with another copy, unresolved V genes account for less than half of the shortfall, and the remainder is unexplained. Across this sample there are 100,000 or so clones, with more than 65% seen only once. Of the sample, about 4.5% is held by the ten largest clones. Sequenced material: PBMCs. These receptor sequences come from a woman between 18 and 29 years old in good health and CMV-seropositive.

The chain recombines TRBV4-1 with TRBJ2-7; D call uncertain. The V gene lost 0 bases and the J gene lost 3 bases, with 6 bases spanning the gap. CDR1 and CDR2 from the germline V gene are MGHRA and YSYEKL. The CDR3 has 13 amino acids. CDR3 nucleotide sequence: TGCGCCAGCAGCCAAGAACTGGTCTACGAGCAGTACTTC. This codes for CASSQELVYEQYF.

V is TRBV9 and J is TRBJ1-1, with D tentatively TRBD1 (5 bases). Trimming cost V 0 bases and J 0 bases, with 9 bases left between them. Germline values: CDR1 SGDLS, CDR2 YYNGEE. The CDR3 covers 15 residues. CDR3 coding DNA: TGTGCCAGCAGCGTAGAGAAGGGGTTGAACACTGAAGCTTTCTTT. This encodes CASSVEKGLNTEAFF.

The rearrangement uses TRBV6-4 and TRBJ2-1; 12 bases match TRBD2. The germline CDR1 and CDR2 sequences are MRHNA and SNTAGT. This CDR3 is 15 amino acids long. V lost 6 bases, J lost 4 bases, and 4 bases stayed unmatched. The CDR3 here is CASSPGLAGYNEQFF. As DNA, the CDR3 is TGTGCCAGCAGCCCGGGACTAGCGGGTTACAATGAGCAGTTCTTC.

The V and J genes are TRBV27 and TRBJ2-7, with 9 positions matching TRBD2. CDR3 length: 14 amino acids. Losses at the gene ends were 5 bases for V and 0 bases for J; bases not matched to a gene: 2. Germline V lookup: CDR1 MNHEY, CDR2 SMNVEV (reference sequence). The CDR3 sequence is CASSRSGSSYEQYF. CDR3 in DNA: TGTGCCAGCAGTCGTAGCGGGAGCTCCTACGAGCAGTACTTC.

J is TRBJ2-1 and V is TRBV27, with TRBD2 identical over 13 bases. The J segment lost 9 bases and the V segment lost 3 bases, leaving 5 bases of the junction unmatched. Germline V gene sequence: CDR1 MNHEY, CDR2 SMNVEV (reference sequence). This CDR3 has 15 amino acids. The CDR3 DNA follows: TGTGCCAGCAGTTTCGGACTAGCGGGAGCAGGTGAGCAGTTCTTC. Amino acid sequence: CASSFGLAGAGEQFF.

A word on this clone: One end of the junction fails to match germline, which may point to a read error. The CDR3 DNA follows: TGTTCCAGCAGCTTAGTAGCTAGCGGGAGTGCAGATACGCAGTATTTT. Translated: CSSSLVASGSADTQYF. The chain is built from TRBV7-9 and TRBJ2-3, with 10 bases identical to TRBD2. This CDR3 is built from 16 residues. Germline-derived CDR1 and CDR2 are SEHNR and FQNEAQ (reference sequence).

The CDR3 DNA reads TGTGCCAGCAGTCCACGGCGGACAGGGGAGGAAAAACTGTTTTTT. Protein: CASSPRRTGEEKLFF. The V and J genes are TRBV28 and TRBJ1-4; 9 nucleotides match TRBD1. The length of the CDR3 is 15 residues. The ends lost 5 bases at V and 8 bases at J; junction bases unmatched: 9. Germline V gene lookup returns CDR1 MDHEN and CDR2 SYDVKM.